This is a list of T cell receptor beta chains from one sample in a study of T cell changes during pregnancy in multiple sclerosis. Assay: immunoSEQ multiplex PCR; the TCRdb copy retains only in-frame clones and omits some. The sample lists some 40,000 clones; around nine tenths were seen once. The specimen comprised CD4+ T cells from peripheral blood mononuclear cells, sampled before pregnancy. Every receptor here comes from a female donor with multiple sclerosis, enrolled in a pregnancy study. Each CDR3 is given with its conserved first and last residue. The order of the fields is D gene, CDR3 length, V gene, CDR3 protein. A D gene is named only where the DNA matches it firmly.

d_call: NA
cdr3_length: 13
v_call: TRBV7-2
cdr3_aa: CASSLNGRAEQYF

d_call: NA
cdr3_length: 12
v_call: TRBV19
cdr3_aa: CASSDLAGEQFF

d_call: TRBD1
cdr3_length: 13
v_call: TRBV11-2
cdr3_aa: CASSRTGGNTIYF

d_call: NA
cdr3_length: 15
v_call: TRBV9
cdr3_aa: CASSPRQGSTDTQYF

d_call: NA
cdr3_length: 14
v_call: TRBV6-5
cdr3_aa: CASSPDTSRVGYTF

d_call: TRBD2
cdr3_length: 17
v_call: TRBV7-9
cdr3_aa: CASSPAGTSGGAGEQFF

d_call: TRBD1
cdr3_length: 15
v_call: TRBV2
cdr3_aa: CASRRGTGGEAEAFF

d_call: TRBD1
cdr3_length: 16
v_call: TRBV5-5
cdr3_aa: CASSPRTGAGQETQYF

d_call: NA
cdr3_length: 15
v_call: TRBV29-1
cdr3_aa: CSVEDWAPMNTEAFF

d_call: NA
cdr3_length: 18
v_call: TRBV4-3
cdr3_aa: CASSQRYPGGVMNTEAFF

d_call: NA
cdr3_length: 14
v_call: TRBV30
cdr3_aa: CAWSVPTVYQPQHF

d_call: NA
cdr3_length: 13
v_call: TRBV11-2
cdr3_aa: CASSSGRGTEAFF

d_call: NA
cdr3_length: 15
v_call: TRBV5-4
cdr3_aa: CASSVPGGDNEKLFF

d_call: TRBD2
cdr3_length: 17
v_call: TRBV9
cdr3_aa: CASSVAPPSGGRETQYF

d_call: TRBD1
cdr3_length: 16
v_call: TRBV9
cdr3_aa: CASSPNQGQGVYEQYF

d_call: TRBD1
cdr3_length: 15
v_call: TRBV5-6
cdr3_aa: CASSLGPGGNQPQHF

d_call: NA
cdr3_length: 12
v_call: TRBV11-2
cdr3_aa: CASSLTQETQYF

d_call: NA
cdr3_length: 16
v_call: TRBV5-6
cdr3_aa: CASSLALRGWTDTQYF

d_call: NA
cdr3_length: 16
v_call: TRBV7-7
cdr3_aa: CASSLRRGGVGYGYTF

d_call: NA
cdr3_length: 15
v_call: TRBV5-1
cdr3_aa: CASSLGHAGADTQYF

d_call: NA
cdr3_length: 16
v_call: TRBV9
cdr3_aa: CASSRPAGGYTGELFF

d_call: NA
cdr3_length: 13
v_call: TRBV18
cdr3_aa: CASSPPGRETQYF

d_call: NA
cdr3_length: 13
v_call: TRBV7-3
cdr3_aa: CASSSSRGTEAFF

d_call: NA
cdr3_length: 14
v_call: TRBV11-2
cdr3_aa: CASTLVAVYNEQFF